This TCR beta chain emerged from a study of T cell responses to AZD1222 COVID-19 vaccine. Study observations and caveats: Across the whole spike, CD4 TCRs peaked at regions 160-218 and 743-854. Reports indicate that nearly half of spike-specific TCRs are directed at unmutated variant regions. Most donors were white British, females outnumbered males, and clonal diversity was possibly underestimated.

In regard to this clone: Its antigen is not identified.

The assay was immunoSEQ multiplex PCR, and TCRdb's table has in-frame clones only and misses some. The table has roughly 100,000 clones, 90% to 95% seen once. Looked up from germline, CDR1 is MDHEN and CDR2 is SYDVKM. The length of the CDR3 is 15 residues. The V segment lost 3 bases and the J segment 6 bases; nucleotides outside the gene matches: 8. The chain joins TRBV28 to TRBJ1-5; 7 nucleotides align to TRBD1. The sequenced sample was peripheral blood, obtained on day 0 of AZD1222 vaccination. The receptor comes from an adult in good health. The CDR3 reads CASSFVGGGIQPQHF. The CDR3 DNA sequence: TGTGCCAGCAGTTTCGTGGGAGGGGGCATTCAGCCCCAGCATTTT.